This T cell receptor (beta chain) was observed in a study of T cell clusters in autoimmune cytopenias. Multiplex touch-down PCR amplified TRB using TRB-A and TRB-B pools in one tube. Reanalyzing the multiplex PCR reads, TCRdb keeps one entry per CDR3 protein, without DNA. Its table records around 7,000 distinct CDR3 sequences. The CDR3 runs to 15 residues. Germline V gene sequence: CDR1 MNHEY, CDR2 SVGAGI. This clonotype is called medium-sized based on its frequency. Some 34,000 genome equivalents of blood DNA were amplified for TRB. The same data also went into a second study, on T cell repertoires in aging, cancer and after chemotherapy.

The clonotype was recovered from a human donor in good health. The material sequenced was peripheral blood. This sequence joins TRBV6-5 and TRBJ1-3; no DNA is available, so the TRBD1 call from TCRdb remains unchecked. CDR3 amino acids: CASSYLVGAGNTIYF.